These 32 T cell receptor beta chains were sequenced from one sample in a study of T-cell reconstitution after alpha-beta-depleted transplantation in children. As it was prepared, the TCRbeta library received unique molecular identifiers. One entry per CDR3 protein, called by TCRdb with MiXCR from the PCR reads. Counted here are fewer than 550,000 distinct CDR3 sequences, 9.5% to 13% occurring once; the ten biggest clones make up roughly 5.5%. The sample was PBMCs from the stem cell graft donor, taken from the stem cell graft. These receptor sequences come from a human donor who donated a stem cell graft to a child with acute myeloid leukemia.

This clonotype has just a few counts. The chain links TRBV5-6 to TRBJ1-2, with D unclear. Germline CDR1 is SGHDT and CDR2 is YYEEEE. Trimming removed 3 bases at V and 1 base at J, with 7 bases between. This CDR3 region has 13 residues. The DNA for the CDR3 is TGTGCCAGCAGCTCGGACGTTAACTATGGCTACACCTTC. Encoded protein: CASSSDVNYGYTF. The whole variable domain, remainder taken from reference TRBV5-6 and TRBJ1-2, is DAGVTQSPTHLIKTRGQQVTLRCSPKSGHDTVSWYQQALGQGPQFIFQYYEEEERQRGNFPDRFSGHQFPNYSSELNVNALLLGDSALYLCASSSDVNYGYTFGSGTRLTVV.

Only a few counts were recorded for this clonotype. The chain couples TRBV29-1 to TRBJ1-2, with D unclear. Looked up from germline, CDR1 is SQVTM and CDR2 is ANQGSEA. This CDR3 region has 13 residues. V lost 3 bases to trimming and J lost 3 bases, with 11 bases between them. The CDR3 DNA is TGCAGCGTTGACAAGGGATTGGACTATGGCTACACCTTC. Its translation: CSVDKGLDYGYTF.

In this sample, this clonotype turned up a few times. The CDR3 coding sequence is TGTGCCAGCAGTTTATTTTCGGGGGAGGGACCCGATGAGCAGTTCTTC. Its translation is CASSLFSGEGPDEQFF. The V and J genes are TRBV6-5 and TRBJ2-1; TRBD2 aligns across 7 bases. Germline V gene data show CDR1 as MNHEY and CDR2 as SVGAGI. The CDR3 runs 16 residues. Trimming cost V 4 bases and J 8 bases; bases outside gene matches: 14.

This clonotype was seen only a few times. The chain employs TRBV6-5 and TRBJ1-6; TRBD1 might be the D (5 bases). Germline CDR1 is MNHEY and CDR2 is SVGAGI. CDR3 size: 15 residues. Deletions cut 4 bases from V and 7 bases from J, with 14 bases between. Written as DNA, the CDR3 is TGTGCCAGCAGTTTTTCGAGGGGTGCCAATTCACCCCTCCACTTT. Translating it yields CASSFSRGANSPLHF.

This sequence joins TRBV6-1 and TRBJ2-7, with D hard to call. This CDR3 region has 13 residues. CDR1 is MNHNS, CDR2 SASEGT, per germline. V was cut by 2 bases and J by 2 bases, with 7 bases left in between. Here the CDR3 reads CASSESQTYEQYV. The CDR3 DNA sequence: TGTGCCAGCAGTGAATCCCAAACCTACGAGCAGTACGTC.

This clonotype was detected only a few times. This chain links TRBV6-2 or TRBV6-3 with TRBJ1-6, with no clear D. V lost 6 bases and J 7 bases, leaving 13 bases between the germline ends. The CDR3 is 14 amino acids. Germline V gives CDR1 MNHEY, CDR2 SVGEGT. The CDR3 nucleotides read TGTGCCAGCAGCCTCCCGAAGGCGAATTCACCCCTCCACTTT. Amino acid sequence: CASSLPKANSPLHF.

This clonotype was detected only a few times. This chain uses TRBV4-1 with TRBJ1-5; tentative D call: TRBD1 (5 bases). The CDR3 runs 15 residues. The germline V gene encodes CDR1 MGHRA and CDR2 YSYEKL. The V end was cut by 4 bases, the J end by 3 bases, with 13 bases between. CDR3 loop: CASSPRQFDNQPQHF. CDR3 DNA sequence: TGCGCCAGCAGCCCCCGACAGTTTGACAATCAGCCCCAGCATTTT.

This clonotype was counted at least ten times. The rearrangement links TRBV9 to TRBJ1-1; TRBD1 agrees at 8 bases. The CDR3 sequence is 14 residues long. The J segment lost 8 bases and the V segment lost 0 bases, leaving 6 bases of the junction unmatched. Per the germline V gene, CDR1 is SGDLS and CDR2 is YYNGEE. The CDR3, as DNA: TGTGCCAGCAGCGTAGAGGGACAGGCTCTAGAAGCTTTCTTT. Encoded protein: CASSVEGQALEAFF.

The rearrangement links TRBV6-1 to TRBJ2-3; 10 bases line up with TRBD1. The germline CDR1 and CDR2 sequences are MNHNS and SASEGT. With V trimmed by 5 bases and J by 6 bases, 5 bases remained unmatched. This CDR3 contains 14 residues. The CDR3 loop is CASSPTGGIDTQYF. Here the CDR3 DNA reads TGTGCCAGCAGTCCGACAGGGGGCATCGATACGCAGTATTTT.

V usage is TRBV15 and J usage is TRBJ1-5; 8 nucleotides align to TRBD1. The J segment lost 6 bases and the V segment lost 0 bases, leaving 7 bases of the junction unmatched. The CDR3 is made up of 16 amino acids. The V gene's germline CDR1 is LNHNV and CDR2 YYDKDF (reference sequence). The CDR3 nucleotides are TGTGCCACCAGCAGAGATCGGGACAGGAGGTCTCAGCCCCAGCATTTT. This translates into CATSRDRDRRSQPQHF.

There are a few counts of this clonotype. The chain uses TRBV6-1 and TRBJ2-1, with D perhaps TRBD2 (6 bases). The germline V gene has CDR1 MNHNS and CDR2 SASEGT. CDR3 length: 18 residues. V gave up 4 bases and J gave up 4 bases, with 23 bases separating them. DNA for the CDR3: TGTGCCAGCAGTGCGATCGTTCTCAACCGGGACTTATACAATGAGCAGTTCTTC. This translates into CASSAIVLNRDLYNEQFF.

The CDR3 sequence: CARSLEYSRAKNIQYF. In DNA, the CDR3 is TGTGCCAGAAGCTTGGAGTACTCCCGAGCCAAAAACATTCAGTACTTC. The chain uses TRBV5-3 and TRBJ2-4, with D uncertain. TRBV5-3 is sorted into the ORF group, with uncertain function. The CDR3 is 16 amino acids. The germline V and J ends were trimmed by 0 bases and 0 bases, with 10 bases remaining between them.

This clonotype has a handful of counts. This sequence joins TRBV7-2 and TRBJ2-5; D is ambiguous. The CDR3 is 11 residues long. V lost 3 bases and J lost 10, with 9 bases in between. CDR1 SGHTA and CDR2 FQGNSA come from the germline V gene. DNA of the CDR3: TGTGCCAGCAGCTTTTCGCCAGACCAGTACTTC. This sequence encodes CASSFSPDQYF.

This clonotype was seen only a few times. The J gene is TRBJ1-6, the V gene TRBV10-3; TRBD1 matches 8 bases. V was pared by 2 bases and J by 6 bases, with 6 bases of the junction left unmatched. The CDR3 is 16 amino acids. Germline V CDR1 and CDR2: ENHRY, SYGVKD. The CDR3 nucleotides read TGTGCCATCAGTGAGCCGGGGACAGGAATTAATTCACCCCTCCACTTT. Translation gives CAISEPGTGINSPLHF.

This clonotype was counted only a few times. The chain employs TRBV7-9 and TRBJ2-7; 8 bases line up with TRBD1. The CDR3 contains 16 residues. Germline trimming cut 0 bases from V and 0 bases from J; bases unmatched to any gene: 4. Germline CDR1 is SEHNR and CDR2 is FQNEAQ (reference sequence). For the CDR3, the DNA is TGTGCCAGCAGCTTAGCAGGACAGGGAGGCTCCTACGAGCAGTACTTC. Protein sequence: CASSLAGQGGSYEQYF.

The chain combines TRBV7-8 with TRBJ2-3, with 11 positions matching TRBD2. The V and J ends lost 2 bases and 3 bases, in that order; junction bases with no gene match: 10. Germline V CDR1 and CDR2: SGHVS, FQNEAQ. CDR3 length: 18 residues. CDR3 nucleotides: TGTGCCAGCAGCTTAACCCCCGGGACTAGCGGTCAGACAGATACGCAGTATTTT. It translates to CASSLTPGTSGQTDTQYF.

This clonotype was recorded at least ten times. The chain recombines TRBV6-5 with TRBJ2-7, with a weak D call TRBD2 (5 bases). Germline V gene lookup returns CDR1 MNHEY and CDR2 SVGAGI. V dropped 10 bases and J dropped 0 bases, with 13 bases sitting between them. This CDR3 contains 13 residues. This CDR3 reads CAIRGGCSYEQYV. For the CDR3, the DNA is TGTGCCATCCGCGGCGGGTGCTCCTACGAGCAGTACGTC.

This sequence joins TRBV5-1 and TRBJ2-7; 7 nucleotides align to TRBD2. This CDR3 has 14 amino acids. J lost 3 bases, V lost 3 bases, and 6 bases had no gene match. The germline gives CDR1 SGHRS, CDR2 YFSETQ. The CDR3 DNA follows: TGCGCCAGCAGCTGGGGAGGGGAAATCTACGAGCAGTACTTC. Its translation: CASSWGGEIYEQYF.

This clonotype was recorded at least ten times. The chain carries TRBV29-1 and TRBJ1-5; D perhaps matches TRBD1 (6 bases). CDR1 and CDR2 (germline): SQVTM, ANQGSEA. The CDR3 contains 13 residues. Trimming removed 6 bases at V and 5 bases at J, with 14 bases between. The chain's CDR3 is CSVRTGFDQPQHF. The CDR3 DNA is TGCAGCGTCCGAACAGGGTTTGATCAGCCCCAGCATTTT.

The gene calls are TRBV10-3 and TRBJ1-2; 8 nucleotides line up with TRBD1. CDR1 is ENHRY and CDR2 is SYGVKD in the germline V gene. After removal of 6 bases from V and 8 bases from J, the junction contained 8 bases not matched to a gene. The CDR3 runs 13 residues. For the CDR3, the DNA is TGTGCCATCAGCCTTGGACAGGGATACGGCTACACCTTC. Translated: CAISLGQGYGYTF.

The V gene is TRBV30, the J gene TRBJ1-1, with 7 nucleotides matching TRBD1. Looked up from germline, CDR1 is GTSNPN and CDR2 is SVGIG (reference sequence). J gave up 6 bases and V 3 bases, and 4 bases lay outside the gene matches. The CDR3 runs to 12 residues. The CDR3 nucleotides read TGTGCCTGGAGCCTACAGGGGCCTGAAGCTTTCTTT. This codes for CAWSLQGPEAFF.

This clonotype has a count of ten or more. In nucleotides, the CDR3 is TGTGCCAGCAGCCACGAAGACAGCTATAGCAATCAGCCCCAGCATTTT. Its protein is CASSHEDSYSNQPQHF. The chain is built from TRBV5-5 and TRBJ1-5, with a tentative D call TRBD1 (5 bases). From germline, CDR1 is SGHKS and CDR2 YYEKEE (reference sequence). V gave up 4 bases and J gave up 0 bases, with 14 bases separating them. There are 16 residues in the CDR3.

J is TRBJ1-1 and V is TRBV3-1; D may be TRBD1 (6 bases). Germline CDR1 LGHDT, CDR2 YNNKEL (reference sequence). The CDR3 is made up of 15 amino acids. With 0 bases removed from V and 3 bases from J, the gap between germline ends came to 11 bases. CDR3 loop: CASSQEAGVDTEAFF. In nucleotides, the CDR3 is TGTGCCAGCAGCCAAGAAGCAGGGGTGGACACTGAAGCTTTCTTT.

This clonotype was seen a handful of times. V and J are TRBV5-6 and TRBJ2-1; D not certain. The germline CDR1 and CDR2 sequences are SGHDT and YYEEEE. The CDR3 sequence is 12 residues long. Trimming took 2 bases from V and 4 from J, leaving 4 bases between them. The CDR3 here is CASSFGYNEQFF. CDR3 DNA: TGTGCCAGCAGCTTCGGGTACAATGAGCAGTTCTTC.

About this clonotype: An end of the junction differs from the germline gene, which may be a read error. This chain joins TRBV7-8 and TRBJ2-5; TRBD2 aligns across 9 bases. The length of the CDR3 is 16 residues. The germline gives CDR1 SGHVS, CDR2 FQNEAQ. CDR3 region: CASSSPGTSREDTQYF. The CDR3 DNA is TGTGCCAGCAGCTCCCCCGGGACTAGCAGGGAAGATACCCAGTACTTC.

The chain uses TRBV4-1 and TRBJ1-4, with 7 bases lining up with TRBD1. The CDR3 is 15 amino acids. The germline V gene has CDR1 MGHRA and CDR2 YSYEKL. After removal of 2 bases from V and 7 bases from J, the junction contained 7 bases not matched to a gene. The CDR3 nucleotides are TGCGCCAGCAGCCAACTACAGGGGTTGAGTGAAAAACTGTTTTTT. Residues: CASSQLQGLSEKLFF.

The chain uses TRBV7-9 and TRBJ1-5; D is uncertain. Per germline, CDR1 SEHNR and CDR2 FQNEAQ (reference sequence). V lost 4 bases and J lost 4, with 8 bases in between. The CDR3 loop spans 13 amino acids. CDR3 protein: CASSSPGNQPQHF. CDR3 nucleotide sequence: TGTGCCAGCAGCTCGCCGGGGAATCAGCCCCAGCATTTT.

This clonotype was seen more than once but under ten times. An end of the junction differs from the germline gene, which may be a read error. This chain links TRBV7-2 with TRBJ2-1; D tentatively reads TRBD1 or TRBD2 (6 bases each). The germline gives CDR1 SGHTA, CDR2 FQGNSA. This CDR3 has 14 residues. In nucleotides, the CDR3 is TGTGCCAGCAGCTTAGGGGGGGTTGTAGGACAGTCCATCTTC. Translating it yields CASSLGGVVGQSIF.

This clonotype was found a few times. This chain links TRBV20-1 with TRBJ2-3, with 12 bases aligning to TRBD2. CDR1 DFQATT and CDR2 SNEGSKA come from the germline V gene (reference sequence). CDR3 length equals 18 residues. Trimming removed 6 bases from V and 0 bases from J; junction bases left unmatched: 13. DNA for the CDR3: TGCAGTGCCCGTGGTGTGCTAGCGGGGGGGGCTAGCACAGATACGCAGTATTTT. The encoded protein is CSARGVLAGGASTDTQYF.

This clonotype was detected a few times. This rearrangement joins TRBV5-8 to TRBJ1-5; no definite D call. The V gene's germline CDR1 is SGHTS and CDR2 YDEGEE. V was cut by 0 bases and J by 7 bases, with 14 bases left in between. The length of the CDR3 is 15 residues. The CDR3 DNA sequence: TGTGCCAGCAGCTTGGGGGAGCGGGCGGGACAGCCCCAGCATTTT. Translated, it gives CASSLGERAGQPQHF.

The chain links TRBV7-6 to TRBJ1-1, with 12 nucleotides matching TRBD1. This CDR3 region has 16 residues. Germline V lookup: CDR1 SGHVS, CDR2 FNYEAQ. Losses at the gene ends were 5 bases for V and 4 bases for J; bases not matched to a gene: 8. The CDR3 DNA is TGTGCCAGCAGCCCTGGGACAGGGGGCACGGCCACTGAAGCTTTCTTT. The encoded protein is CASSPGTGGTATEAFF.

In its sample, this clonotype was seen a few times. This chain uses TRBV29-1 with TRBJ2-7; D is unclear. This CDR3 contains 14 residues. Trimming cost V 4 bases and J 2 bases, with 15 bases left between them. CDR1 is SQVTM and CDR2 is ANQGSEA in the germline V gene. The CDR3 region is CSVASDDLTYEQYF. In nucleotides, the CDR3 is TGCAGCGTTGCTAGTGACGACCTAACCTACGAGCAGTACTTC.